The 22 T cell receptor beta chains in this list originate from one sample, sequenced in a study of blood T cell repertoires in COVID-19 (dated by TCRdb to 2020 to 2021). The library was prepared using the immunoSEQ multiplex PCR assay. Not all clones reach the TCRdb copy of this immuneACCESS table, which keeps in-frame sequences only. Checked studies attribute under half of the gap to unresolved V genes and leave the rest unexplained. In this sample the table shows 300,000 to 400,000 clones, 86% of which occur a single time. The ten largest account for approximately 4.4% of the sample. Material: PBMCs or T cells enriched from blood (not recorded which). All receptors derive from a woman aged 40 to 49 with acute COVID-19.

This sequence joins TRBV29-1 and TRBJ1-1; perhaps TRBD1 as D (6 bases). Trimming stripped 7 bases from V and 1 base from J, with 10 bases between. Germline CDR1 reads SQVTM; CDR2 reads ANQGSEA. CDR3 size: 12 residues. The CDR3 reads CSALTGNTEAFF. The CDR3 DNA follows: TGCAGCGCTCTGACAGGGAACACTGAAGCTTTCTTT.

The chain couples TRBV10-3 to TRBJ2-3, with TRBD2 identical over 8 bases. There are 17 residues in the CDR3. Germline V lookup: CDR1 ENHRY, CDR2 SYGVKD. V was pared by 2 bases and J by 0 bases, with 7 bases of the junction left unmatched. CDR3 nucleotides: TGTGCCATCAGTGAGGCTAGCGGGCACACTAGCACAGATACGCAGTATTTT. It specifies CAISEASGHTSTDTQYF.

This chain connects TRBV7-3 to TRBJ1-2; TRBD1 might be the D (6 bases). CDR1 is SGHTA, CDR2 FQGTGA, per germline. This CDR3 region has 14 residues. The V and J ends lost 5 bases and 4 bases respectively, with 14 bases between them. DNA of the CDR3: TGTGCCAGCAGCGCCAGACAGGTCGCCTATGGCTACACCTTC. Protein product: CASSARQVAYGYTF.

The rearrangement joins TRBV28 to TRBJ1-1, with 9 nucleotides matching TRBD1. The CDR3 length is 19 residues. Trimming took 2 bases from V and 0 from J; bases not matched to a gene: 13. The germline V gene encodes CDR1 MDHEN and CDR2 SYDVKM. The CDR3 region has the DNA TGTGCCAGCAGTTTACTCGGTCCCGGGACAGGGAAGGTGAACACTGAAGCTTTCTTT. Translating gives CASSLLGPGTGKVNTEAFF.

The CDR3 reads CASSFQPGQPYGYTF. In nucleotides, the CDR3 is TGTGCCAGCAGCTTCCAACCGGGACAGCCCTATGGCTACACCTTC. The chain recombines TRBV7-2 with TRBJ1-2, with 7 bases lining up with TRBD1. V shed 3 bases and J 4 bases; nucleotides not matched to a gene: 8. The CDR3 covers 15 residues. Per the germline V gene, CDR1 is SGHTA and CDR2 is FQGNSA.

The chain couples TRBV19 to TRBJ1-2; 11 bases line up with TRBD1. The CDR3 contains 17 residues. Looked up from germline, CDR1 is LNHDA and CDR2 is SQIVND (reference sequence). Germline trimming cut 4 bases from V and 5 bases from J; bases unmatched to any gene: 12. The CDR3 reads CASSTTTLGQGAYGYTF. The CDR3 DNA follows: TGTGCCAGTAGTACTACCACCCTAGGACAGGGGGCGTATGGCTACACCTTC. The variable domain in full, completed from reference TRBV19 and TRBJ1-2, reads DGGITQSPKYLFRKEGQNVTLSCEQNLNHDAMYWYRQDPGQGLRLIYYSQIVNDFQKGDIAEGYSVSREKKESFPLTVTSAQKNPTAFYLCASSTTTLGQGAYGYTFGSGTRLTVV.

The J gene is TRBJ2-1, the V gene TRBV5-1; TRBD1 matches 9 bases. The CDR3 has 15 residues. Trimming at V came to 8 bases and at J to 5 bases, leaving 11 bases not matched to a gene. From germline, CDR1 is SGHRS and CDR2 YFSETQ. This chain's CDR3 is CASDLGQGKDNEQFF. The CDR3, as DNA: TGCGCCAGTGATTTAGGACAGGGGAAAGACAATGAGCAGTTCTTC.

The V gene is TRBV4-1, the J gene TRBJ2-7; D is possibly TRBD2 (6 bases). Germline V gene sequence: CDR1 MGHRA, CDR2 YSYEKL. The CDR3 has 15 residues. V lost 1 base and J lost 0, with 10 bases in between. This CDR3 is CASSQGPTSSYEQYF. The DNA of the CDR3 is TGCGCCAGCAGCCAAGGGCCGACTAGCTCCTACGAGCAGTACTTC.

CDR3 nucleotide sequence: TGTGCCAGCAGCCAAACCGGGACCGGGGAGCTGTTTTTT. Protein: CASSQTGTGELFF. V and J are TRBV7-3 and TRBJ2-2, with D hard to call. Germline loops: CDR1 SGHTA, CDR2 FQGTGA. The ends were cut back, 5 bases at V and 5 bases at J, with 9 bases in the middle. The CDR3 totals 13 residues. Complete variable domain (other parts from reference TRBV7-3 and TRBJ2-2): GAGVSQTPSNKVTEKGKYVELRCDPISGHTALYWYRQSLGQGPEFLIYFQGTGAADDSGLPNDRFFAVRPEGSVSTLKIQRTERGDSAVYLCASSQTGTGELFFGEGSRLTVL.

The V and J genes are TRBV2 and TRBJ1-5; D may be TRBD1 (6 bases). This CDR3 spans 16 amino acids. CDR1 is SNHLY, CDR2 FYNNEI, per germline. Trimming removed 2 bases from V and 0 bases from J, with 11 bases in between. The DNA of the CDR3 is TGTGCCAGCAGTGAATACAGGGCCGCTAGCAATCAGCCCCAGCATTTT. Protein: CASSEYRAASNQPQHF.

This sequence joins TRBV7-8 and TRBJ1-1, with D possibly TRBD1 on 6 matching bases. The CDR3 has 16 amino acids. V was shortened by 3 bases and J by 0 bases, with 14 bases between the two germline ends. The germline gives CDR1 SGHVS, CDR2 FQNEAQ. The CDR3 nucleotides read TGTGCCAGCAGCTTCCCGATGGGACACCTGAACACTGAAGCTTTCTTT. Protein sequence: CASSFPMGHLNTEAFF.

J is TRBJ2-1 and V is TRBV5-1, with TRBD2 matching 11 bases. V dropped 0 bases and J dropped 3; count of bases not matched to a gene: 17. Germline V CDR1 and CDR2: SGHRS, YFSETQ. The CDR3 length is 21 residues. CDR3 sequence reads: CASSLAEGGTSGGTGYNEQFF. CDR3 nucleotide sequence: TGCGCCAGCAGCTTGGCCGAAGGAGGGACTAGCGGTGGCACCGGCTACAATGAGCAGTTCTTC.

This CDR3 is CSVDDTNGGYTF. The CDR3 DNA reads as TGCAGCGTTGACGACACAAACGGAGGCTACACCTTC. The V and J genes are TRBV29-1 and TRBJ1-2, with unresolved D. Trimming removed 3 bases from V and 8 bases from J, with 13 bases in between. This CDR3 is 12 amino acids long. Germline V gene data show CDR1 as SQVTM and CDR2 as ANQGSEA.

This clone was seen a handful of times. The rearrangement joins TRBV3-1 (or the pseudogene TRBV3-2) to TRBJ2-5; TRBD1 is a possible D gene (5 bases). The CDR3 covers 14 residues. The V and J ends lost 0 bases and 6 bases respectively, with 11 bases between them. Germline V gene lookup returns CDR1 LGHDT and CDR2 YNNKEL (reference sequence). CDR3 residues: CASSQEQGGKTQYF. The CDR3 bases are TGTGCCAGCAGCCAAGAGCAGGGTGGGAAGACCCAGTACTTC.

This clone was seen a few times. The chain carries TRBV5-5 and TRBJ1-5, with a tentative D call TRBD1 (6 bases). This CDR3 is built from 15 residues. V was shortened by 0 bases and J by 4 bases, with 11 bases between the two germline ends. Germline-derived CDR1 and CDR2 are SGHKS and YYEKEE (reference sequence). Here the CDR3 reads CASSLGSTGNQPQHF. As DNA, the CDR3 is TGTGCCAGCAGCTTGGGGTCGACAGGTAATCAGCCCCAGCATTTT.

The chain joins TRBV28 to TRBJ1-4; D is unclear. This CDR3 is 14 amino acids long. The V end was cut by 3 bases, the J end by 8 bases, with 13 bases between. CDR1 MDHEN and CDR2 SYDVKM come from the germline V gene. This CDR3 is CASSLNAVNEKLFF. CDR3 sequence (DNA): TGTGCCAGCAGTTTGAATGCGGTCAACGAAAAACTGTTTTTT. The whole variable domain, remainder taken from reference TRBV28 and TRBJ1-4, is DVKVTQSSRYLVKRTGEKVFLECVQDMDHENMFWYRQDPGLGLRLIYFSYDVKMKEKGDIPEGYSVSREKKERFSLILESASTNQTSMYLCASSLNAVNEKLFFGSGTQLSVL.

The CDR3 loop is CASSSTGGQETQYF. The CDR3 DNA reads TGTGCCAGCAGTTCCACAGGGGGGCAAGAGACCCAGTACTTC. This chain uses TRBV6-5 with TRBJ2-5; TRBD1 aligns across 8 bases. V shed 4 bases and J 2 bases; nucleotides not matched to a gene: 3. Germline V lookup: CDR1 MNHEY, CDR2 SVGAGI. The CDR3 runs to 14 residues.

V is TRBV5-1 and J is TRBJ2-1, with TRBD1 identical over 7 bases. This CDR3 has 16 residues. Trimming took 0 bases from V and 6 from J; bases not matched to a gene: 9. Germline V lookup: CDR1 SGHRS, CDR2 YFSETQ. For the CDR3, the DNA is TGCGCCAGCAGCTTGGGCACCGGGACAGATCGCAATGAGCAGTTCTTC. As protein: CASSLGTGTDRNEQFF.

The rearrangement joins TRBV25-1 to TRBJ2-1; D may be TRBD1 (6 bases). The CDR3 spans 14 residues. Trimming removed 4 bases from V and 9 bases from J, with 16 bases in between. Germline lookup yields CDR1 MGHDK and CDR2 SYGVNS. CDR3 DNA: TGTGCCAGCAGTGTAGGGACACCCATCGGTGAGCAGTTCTTC. Its protein product is CASSVGTPIGEQFF.

This rearrangement joins TRBV5-1 to TRBJ2-1, with 14 bases aligning to TRBD2. The CDR3 covers 15 residues. V was clipped by 4 bases and J by 5 bases; unmatched bases: 2. Per the germline V gene, CDR1 is SGHRS and CDR2 is YFSETQ. The CDR3 DNA reads as TGCGCCAGCAGCAGGGGACTAGCGGGGGACAATGAGCAGTTCTTC. Protein product: CASSRGLAGDNEQFF.

Only one count was recorded for this clone. The gene calls are TRBV6-4 and TRBJ1-1, with D possibly matching TRBD1 (5 bases). V was pared by 4 bases and J by 5 bases, with 11 bases between. The germline gives CDR1 MRHNA, CDR2 SNTAGT. This CDR3 region has 13 residues. The CDR3 DNA reads TGTGCCAGCAGTGCAGGGCTCAAGACTGAAGCTTTCTTT. It encodes CASSAGLKTEAFF.

V is TRBV28 and J is TRBJ2-7; a possible D gene is TRBD2 (5 bases). Trimming left V 2 bases short and J 7 bases short, with 18 bases between. The CDR3 has 15 residues. CDR1 and CDR2 (germline): MDHEN, SYDVKM. The CDR3 DNA sequence: TGTGCCAGCAGTTTAACGGCGGGTGGACCGAGGGAGCAGTACTTC. It encodes CASSLTAGGPREQYF.